These 29 T cell receptor beta chains came from one sample sequenced in a study of Siglec-9 on CD8 T cells in melanoma. Sequenced by immunoSEQ multiplex PCR; TCRdb stores in-frame clones only, minus some. The sample has about 36,000 clones; roughly 84% are singletons. The sequencing sample was made of Siglec-9- CD8+ T cells sorted from blood. These TCRs come from a human donor in good health.

The V gene is TRBV6-5, the J gene TRBJ2-1; D unresolved. V was cut by 6 bases and J by 0 bases, with 12 bases left in between. Germline CDR1 and CDR2: MNHEY and SVGAGI. This CDR3 has 15 amino acids. The CDR3: CASSPRASSYNEQFF. CDR3 DNA: TGTGCCAGCAGCCCCCGGGCGAGCTCCTACAATGAGCAGTTCTTC.

This rearrangement joins TRBV7-9 to TRBJ1-2, with 8 nucleotides matching TRBD1. The CDR3 contains 14 residues. Trimming at V came to 5 bases and at J to 8 bases, leaving 10 bases not matched to a gene. Germline assignment: CDR1 SEHNR and CDR2 FQNEAQ (reference sequence). The CDR3 sequence is CASSPLDRVEGYTF. The CDR3 DNA sequence: TGTGCCAGCAGCCCCCTGGACAGGGTTGAAGGCTACACCTTC.

The V and J genes are TRBV9 and TRBJ2-7; weak D call: TRBD1 (6 bases). Germline V gene lookup returns CDR1 SGDLS and CDR2 YYNGEE. The CDR3 sequence is 14 residues long. The V gene lost 0 bases and the J gene lost 2 bases, with 9 bases spanning the gap. CDR3 region: CASSVGTVTYEQYF. For the CDR3, the DNA is TGTGCCAGCAGCGTAGGGACAGTAACCTACGAGCAGTACTTC.

The chain has TRBV19 and TRBJ2-1; the D gene is possibly TRBD1 (5 bases). The CDR3 totals 14 residues. V was trimmed by 3 bases and J by 7 bases, leaving 13 bases between them. Germline V gives CDR1 LNHDA, CDR2 SQIVND (reference sequence). CDR3 sequence reads: CASSMDMGWNEQFF. The DNA for the CDR3 is TGTGCCAGTAGTATGGACATGGGTTGGAATGAGCAGTTCTTC.

The chain has TRBV6-5 and TRBJ2-7; possible D gene TRBD2, 6 bases. Trimming removed 5 bases at V and 6 bases at J, with 8 bases between. The CDR3 totals 11 residues. Germline CDR1 MNHEY, CDR2 SVGAGI. Here the CDR3 reads CASSQTSEQYF. CDR3 DNA: TGTGCCAGCAGTCAGACTAGCGAGCAGTACTTC.

The J gene is TRBJ2-4, the V gene TRBV19; 8 bases agree with TRBD2. The length of the CDR3 is 16 residues. V shed 5 bases and J 0 bases; nucleotides not matched to a gene: 6. Germline V lookup: CDR1 LNHDA, CDR2 SQIVND (reference sequence). The CDR3 nucleotides read TGTGCCAGTAGTGACGGGGGGGAGCTAGCCAAAAACATTCAGTACTTC. Its translation: CASSDGGELAKNIQYF.

The CDR3 region is CATSRDRGQVEKLFF. The CDR3 nucleotides are TGTGCCACCAGCAGAGATCGAGGGCAGGTCGAAAAACTGTTTTTT. The genes are TRBV15 and TRBJ1-4; D remains unclear. This CDR3 comprises 15 residues. Germline V gene lookup returns CDR1 LNHNV and CDR2 YYDKDF (reference sequence). V lost 0 bases and J lost 8, with 13 bases in between.

The genes are TRBV18 and TRBJ2-3; D is perhaps TRBD1 or TRBD2 (6 bases each). Germline V CDR1 and CDR2: KGHSH, LQKENI. Trimming stripped 0 bases from V and 2 bases from J, with 15 bases between. CDR3 length: 17 amino acids. The CDR3 loop reads CASSPPGGSASTDTQYF. CDR3 bases: TGTGCCAGCTCACCACCGGGGGGCTCGGCCTCCACAGATACGCAGTATTTT.

The chain carries TRBV28 and TRBJ2-7; tentatively, D is TRBD1 (6 bases). Trimming shortened V by 4 bases and J by 4 bases, and 17 bases separated the two germline ends. The CDR3 consists of 15 residues. Per germline, CDR1 MDHEN and CDR2 SYDVKM. CDR3 coding DNA: TGTGCCAGCAGTTCCTTACAGGGTAGGGAATACGAGCAGTACTTC. Protein product: CASSSLQGREYEQYF. Full variable domain (rest looked up from reference TRBV28 and TRBJ2-7): DVKVTQSSRYLVKRTGEKVFLECVQDMDHENMFWYRQDPGLGLRLIYFSYDVKMKEKGDIPEGYSVSREKKERFSLILESASTNQTSMYLCASSSLQGREYEQYFGPGTRLTVT.

V and J are TRBV5-5 and TRBJ1-6; no clear D. CDR1 and CDR2 from the germline V gene are SGHKS and YYEKEE (reference sequence). The V end was cut by 4 bases, the J end by 9 bases, with 8 bases between. This CDR3 comprises 12 residues. CDR3 sequence: CASSPPLSPLHF. CDR3 DNA sequence: TGTGCCAGCAGCCCGCCACTTTCACCCCTCCACTTT.

This clone was found once. This chain links TRBV2 with TRBJ2-5, with TRBD1 matching over 7 bases. Germline V gives CDR1 SNHLY, CDR2 FYNNEI. The V segment lost 5 bases and the J segment 2 bases; nucleotides outside the gene matches: 5. The CDR3 sequence is 14 residues long. CDR3 DNA sequence: TGTGCCAGCAGTTCCGACAGGGAACAAGAGACCCAGTACTTC. This sequence encodes CASSSDREQETQYF.

This chain joins TRBV27 and TRBJ1-1; 10 bases align to TRBD1. The V segment lost 8 bases and the J segment 11 bases; nucleotides outside the gene matches: 11. The CDR3 is made up of 13 amino acids. CDR1 is MNHEY and CDR2 is SMNVEV in the germline V gene (reference sequence). The CDR3 DNA reads TGTGCCAGCCATTTCGGGACAGGGGATGGGGCTTTCTTT. This sequence encodes CASHFGTGDGAFF.

The rearrangement links TRBV10-2 to TRBJ1-1; D unresolved. CDR3 length: 13 amino acids. Germline V gene lookup returns CDR1 WSHSY and CDR2 SAAADI. V lost 2 bases, J lost 3 bases, and 7 bases lay in between. The CDR3 is CASSEGFYTEAFF. For the CDR3, the DNA is TGCGCCAGCAGTGAGGGGTTTTACACTGAAGCTTTCTTT.

The J gene is TRBJ2-2, the V gene TRBV11-2; 16 positions match TRBD2. The CDR3 spans 18 residues. Germline CDR1 reads SGHAT; CDR2 reads FQNNGV. J gave up 0 bases and V 5 bases, and 3 bases lay outside the gene matches. The chain's CDR3 is CASSPGLAGGPNTGELFF. The CDR3, as DNA: TGTGCCAGCAGCCCGGGACTAGCGGGAGGGCCGAACACCGGGGAGCTGTTTTTT.

The V gene is TRBV7-3, the J gene TRBJ2-2, with D possibly matching TRBD1 (6 bases). Germline V lookup: CDR1 SGHTA, CDR2 FQGTGA. Trimming cost V 5 bases and J 8 bases, with 15 bases left between them. The length of the CDR3 is 14 residues. CDR3 amino acids: CASSRDTAFGELFF. CDR3 nucleotides: TGTGCCAGCAGCCGGGACACCGCCTTTGGGGAGCTGTTTTTT.

This rearrangement joins TRBV27 to TRBJ2-7; the D is unclear. The CDR3 is made up of 13 amino acids. Germline V lookup: CDR1 MNHEY, CDR2 SMNVEV (reference sequence). V was pared by 4 bases and J by 1 base, with 8 bases between. The CDR3 nucleotides read TGTGCCAGCAGTTATGGGGTTTCCTACGAGCAGTACTTC. Protein: CASSYGVSYEQYF.

This rearrangement joins TRBV6-1 to TRBJ2-7; perhaps TRBD2 as D (8 bases). Trimming cost V 6 bases and J 3 bases, with 15 bases left between them. Germline V gene data show CDR1 as MNHNS and CDR2 as SASEGT. CDR3 length equals 14 residues. In DNA form, the CDR3 reads TGTGCCAGCAGCGGGACAGCGGGGGTCTACGAGCAGTACTTC. Protein: CASSGTAGVYEQYF.

This rearrangement joins TRBV19 to TRBJ1-4; 7 nucleotides agree with TRBD1. CDR3 length equals 16 residues. CDR1 LNHDA and CDR2 SQIVND come from the germline V gene (reference sequence). V dropped 4 bases and J dropped 0; count of bases not matched to a gene: 5. The CDR3 is CASSNDREATNEKLFF. CDR3 nucleotides: TGTGCCAGTAGTAATGACAGGGAGGCAACTAATGAAAAACTGTTTTTT.

The V and J genes are TRBV29-1 and TRBJ2-4; TRBD1 aligns across 7 bases. Germline trimming cut 7 bases from V and 8 bases from J; bases unmatched to any gene: 17. Germline V gene lookup returns CDR1 SQVTM and CDR2 ANQGSEA. CDR3 length: 15 residues. CDR3 amino acids: CSARTEGARVDIQYF. Here the CDR3 DNA reads TGCAGCGCCCGTACTGAGGGGGCGCGGGTGGACATTCAGTACTTC.

The V call is TRBV9, the J call TRBJ2-3; 14 bases are a match to TRBD2. There are 20 residues in the CDR3. Germline V lookup: CDR1 SGDLS, CDR2 YYNGEE. After removal of 4 bases from V and 6 bases from J, the junction contained 19 bases not matched to a gene. The CDR3 DNA follows: TGTGCCAGCAGCCCGAGTCTGGGACTAGCGGGAGTAGAACCGAGGGATACGCAGTATTTT. Its translation is CASSPSLGLAGVEPRDTQYF.

This chain joins TRBV9 and TRBJ1-1, with TRBD1 matching over 11 bases. Looked up from germline, CDR1 is SGDLS and CDR2 is YYNGEE. CDR3 length: 16 residues. The junction had 10 bases not matched to a gene; V was cut back by 4 bases and J by 5 bases. The CDR3 loop reads CASSPGQGALRTEAFF. The DNA for the CDR3 is TGTGCCAGCAGCCCAGGACAGGGGGCGCTTAGGACTGAAGCTTTCTTT.

The chain recombines TRBV5-1 with TRBJ2-7; 7 positions match TRBD1. The V and J ends lost 1 base and 2 bases, in that order; junction bases with no gene match: 6. The CDR3 totals 15 residues. Germline lookup yields CDR1 SGHRS and CDR2 YFSETQ. The CDR3 loop is CASSLFAGGPYEQYF. The CDR3 nucleotides read TGCGCCAGCAGCTTGTTTGCAGGGGGACCCTACGAGCAGTACTTC.

The J gene is TRBJ1-2, the V gene TRBV4-1; D uncertain. The germline V gene has CDR1 MGHRA and CDR2 YSYEKL. V shed 1 base and J shed 3 bases, with 12 bases lying between them. The CDR3 is 15 residues long. DNA of the CDR3: TGCGCCAGCAGCCAAGGAATGGAACTCGACTATGGCTACACCTTC. Translation: CASSQGMELDYGYTF.

The chain joins TRBV10-3 to TRBJ1-5; D is uncertain. Between the trimmed V and J ends, which lost 3 bases and 3 bases, there was a span of 6 bases. Looked up from germline, CDR1 is ENHRY and CDR2 is SYGVKD. CDR3 length equals 13 residues. For the CDR3, the DNA is TGTGCCATCAGTGACAGCTTCAATCAGCCCCAGCATTTT. This sequence encodes CAISDSFNQPQHF.

This chain connects TRBV7-9 to TRBJ2-7, with unresolved D. Trimming cost V 0 bases and J 6 bases, with 6 bases left between them. The CDR3 has 12 residues. Per the germline V gene, CDR1 is SEHNR and CDR2 is FQNEAQ (reference sequence). CDR3 nucleotides: TGTGCCAGCAGCTTAGCGCTGGGCGAGCAGTACTTC. The encoded protein is CASSLALGEQYF. Based on the CDR3 plus reference TRBV7-9 and TRBJ2-7, the full variable domain is DTGVSQNPRHKITKRGQNVTFRCDPISEHNRLYWYRQTLGQGPEFLTYFQNEAQLEKSRLLSDRFSAERPKGSFSTLEIQRTEQGDSAMYLCASSLALGEQYFGPGTRLTVT.

By share, this clone counts as medium-sized. The chain carries TRBV7-9 and TRBJ1-5; D gene ambiguous. The germline V gene encodes CDR1 SEHNR and CDR2 FQNEAQ (reference sequence). The length of the CDR3 is 12 residues. V was cut by 5 bases and J by 1 base, with 3 bases left in between. This CDR3 reads CASSPSNQPQHF. The DNA of the CDR3 is TGTGCCAGCAGCCCGAGCAATCAGCCCCAGCATTTT.

The V and J genes are TRBV28 and TRBJ2-1; 10 bases map to TRBD2. The CDR3 loop spans 15 amino acids. The ends lost 4 bases at V and 2 bases at J; junction bases unmatched: 2. Germline-derived CDR1 and CDR2 are MDHEN and SYDVKM. CDR3 sequence: CASSSSGRAYNEQFF. CDR3 sequence (DNA): TGTGCCAGCAGTTCCAGCGGGAGGGCCTACAATGAGCAGTTCTTC.

The chain recombines TRBV4-1 with TRBJ2-7; no reliable D call. V was trimmed by 4 bases and J by 3 bases, leaving 7 bases between them. The CDR3 is 12 residues long. In germline, CDR1 is MGHRA, CDR2 YSYEKL. The CDR3 reads CASSPDLYEQYF. CDR3 DNA sequence: TGCGCCAGCAGCCCGGACCTCTACGAGCAGTACTTC.

The chain recombines TRBV4-1 with TRBJ2-7, with D possibly matching TRBD2 (7 bases). Germline CDR1 reads MGHRA; CDR2 reads YSYEKL. Trimming shortened V by 3 bases and J by 2 bases, and 14 bases separated the two germline ends. This CDR3 spans 15 amino acids. CDR3: CASSQTSGGPYEQYF. The DNA for the CDR3 is TGCGCCAGCAGCCAGACTTCGGGGGGCCCCTACGAGCAGTACTTC.